This T cell receptor (delta chain) was found in a study of gamma-delta T cells after stem cell transplantation. CDR1 is GEAIGNYY and CDR2 is EKD in the germline V gene. This CDR3 spans 17 amino acids. Deletions cut 3 bases from V and 2 bases from J, with 21 bases between. TCRdb reran clone calling via CATT on the RT-PCR reads. The sample has approximately 6,200 delta-chain clones, around 1.9% seen once. This clone was seen a few times. This DNA's translation differs at residue 8 from TCRdb's protein, which comes from a much larger clone; a read error is likely, and the protein shown is translated from the DNA.

This TCR was sampled from a human donor. It is not recorded whose cells these are; they may come from a transplant donor. The chain is built from TRDV2 and TRDJ1; perhaps D is TRDD1 or TRDD3 (5 bases each). The sample comprised gamma-delta T cells. CDR3 amino acids: CACDPLLVDSQTDKLIF. The CDR3 DNA reads TGTGCCTGTGACCCCTTACTGGTGGATAGTCAGACCGATAAACTCATCTTT.